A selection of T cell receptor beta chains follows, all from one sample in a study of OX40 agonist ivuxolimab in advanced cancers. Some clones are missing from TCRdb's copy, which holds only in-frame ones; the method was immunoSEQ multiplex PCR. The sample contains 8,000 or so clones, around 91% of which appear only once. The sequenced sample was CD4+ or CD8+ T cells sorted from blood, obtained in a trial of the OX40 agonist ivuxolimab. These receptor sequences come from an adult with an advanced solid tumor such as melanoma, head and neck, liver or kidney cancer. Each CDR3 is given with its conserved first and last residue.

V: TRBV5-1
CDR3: CASSRNRGANEKLFF

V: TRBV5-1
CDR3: CASSDPGQNTEAFF

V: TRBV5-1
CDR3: CASSLGGGNQPQHF

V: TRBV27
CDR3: CASSLLGVGQETQYF

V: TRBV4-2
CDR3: CASSQEGAGGETQYF

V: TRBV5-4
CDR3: CASSFQGRHEQYF

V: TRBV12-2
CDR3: CASRPGQGAGEQYF

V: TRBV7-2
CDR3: CASSFASGRWLYEQYF

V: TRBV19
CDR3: CASSITGGGSTEAFF

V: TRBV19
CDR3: CASSGHSGSYNEQFF

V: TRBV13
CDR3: CASSTRDQGGETQYF

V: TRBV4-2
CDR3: CASSQDKGQGREQYF

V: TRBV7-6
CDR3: CASRRLAADTQYF

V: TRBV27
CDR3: CASSLSGLGGTDTQYF

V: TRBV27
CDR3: CASSLFVKSEAFF

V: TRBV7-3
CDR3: CASSLSGPTAQETQYF

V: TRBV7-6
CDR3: CASSPIGAGTGLYEQYF

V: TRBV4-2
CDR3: CASTAGYDNTEAFF

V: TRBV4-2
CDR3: CASSQDPAGENYGYTF

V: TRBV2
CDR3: CASGKLTEKLFF

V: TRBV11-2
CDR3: CASSLVQGFSYEQYF

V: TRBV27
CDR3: CASSRQGDNSPLHF

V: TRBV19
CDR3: CASTNGQGADQPQHF

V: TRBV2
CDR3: CASSAGLHYEQYF

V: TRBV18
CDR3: CASSPSSYEQYF

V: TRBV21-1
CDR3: CASKDSNSPLHF

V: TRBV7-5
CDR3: CASSLMGQRYYTF

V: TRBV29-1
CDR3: CSALTGGSQPQHF

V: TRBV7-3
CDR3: CASSPSGSPSYNEQFF

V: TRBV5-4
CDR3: CASSLGKETYTEAFF

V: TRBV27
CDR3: CASSLGSGDQPQHF

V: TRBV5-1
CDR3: CASSQEMGVAEAFF

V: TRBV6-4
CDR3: CASSDSTVKTGVEQYF

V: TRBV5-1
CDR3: CASSQQESSYNEQFF

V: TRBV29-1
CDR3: CSGSTSPGELFF

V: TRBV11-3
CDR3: CASSLVVAGETQYF

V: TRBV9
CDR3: CASSGWDYDNEQFF

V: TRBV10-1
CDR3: CASRQDTYTGELFF

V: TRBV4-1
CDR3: CASSQRGPGGGQPQHF

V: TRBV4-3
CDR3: CASSQGREHGELFF

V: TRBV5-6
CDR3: CASSWTPRAYTF

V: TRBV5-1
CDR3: CASSLGLTGSNEKLFF

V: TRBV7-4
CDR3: CASSATYSAQKSGQLLTF

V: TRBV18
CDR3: CASSPGSHYGYTF

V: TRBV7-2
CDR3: CASSLSSGLYNEQFF

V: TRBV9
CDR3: CASSVDWQGESPLHF

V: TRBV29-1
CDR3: CSGGLARANEQFF

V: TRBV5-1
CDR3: CASSGAAGSSYEQYF

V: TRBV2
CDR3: CASSGGWGKGETQYF

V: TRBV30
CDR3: CAWGWEGTIYF

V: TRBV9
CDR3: CASSVDYNEQFF

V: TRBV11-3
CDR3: CASSLGQVDGYTF

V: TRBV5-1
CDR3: CASSLEGSGELFF

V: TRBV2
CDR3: CASTLDSYSNQPQHF

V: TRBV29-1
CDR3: CSTSGANYGYTF

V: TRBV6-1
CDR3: CASSLIAAYNEQFF

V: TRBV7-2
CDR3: CASSLSSRVSSYNEQFF

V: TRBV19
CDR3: CASSTSDRGNTEAFF

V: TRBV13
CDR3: CASSFGLAGVYGELFF